One sample yielded the 13 T cell receptor beta chains listed below, sequenced in a study of T cell responses to AZD1222 COVID-19 vaccine. Some clones are missing from TCRdb's copy, which holds only in-frame ones; the method was immunoSEQ multiplex PCR. In the table there are about 110,000 clones, approximately 86% of which are singletons. The specimen was peripheral blood, collected on day 0 of AZD1222 vaccination. All receptors come from an adult in good health.

The chain employs TRBV3-1 (or the pseudogene TRBV3-2) and TRBJ1-4; TRBD1 agrees at 9 bases. After removal of 1 base from V and 8 bases from J, the junction contained 2 bases not matched to a gene. The CDR3 loop spans 14 amino acids. Germline V gives CDR1 LGHDT, CDR2 YNNKEL (reference sequence). CDR3 in DNA: TGTGCCAGCAGCCAAGCCGACAGGGGGGAAAAACTGTTTTTT. Its translation is CASSQADRGEKLFF.

This clone was observed a single time. The same CDR3 can be traced to other DNA sequences in this sample. The chain carries TRBV30 and TRBJ1-4; the D gene is possibly TRBD1 (5 bases). The CDR3 runs 13 residues. The ends were cut back, 0 bases at V and 8 bases at J, with 10 bases in the middle. Germline-derived CDR1 and CDR2 are GTSNPN and SVGIG (reference sequence). CDR3 DNA: TGTGCCTGGAGTGTAGCAGGGAGAGAAAAACTGTTTTTT. This sequence encodes CAWSVAGREKLFF.

The gene calls are TRBV3-1 (or the pseudogene TRBV3-2) and TRBJ2-1; the match to TRBD2 covers 12 bases. Per germline, CDR1 LGHDT and CDR2 YNNKEL (reference sequence). The junction had 2 bases not matched to a gene; V was cut back by 0 bases and J by 5 bases. This CDR3 comprises 16 residues. The DNA of the CDR3 is TGTGCCAGCAGCCAAGATTCTAGCGGGGGGGACAATGAGCAGTTCTTC. Encoded protein: CASSQDSSGGDNEQFF.

This chain joins TRBV6-2 or TRBV6-3 and TRBJ2-7, with 9 positions matching TRBD2. Germline CDR1 is MNHEY and CDR2 is SVGEGT. This CDR3 is built from 15 residues. With 4 bases clipped from V and 3 bases from J, the junction kept 7 bases outside the gene matches. CDR3 DNA sequence: TGTGCCAGCAGTTCCCGCGGGGGGGCTTTCTACGAGCAGTACTTC. It translates to CASSSRGGAFYEQYF.

This clone was detected a few times. The rearrangement uses TRBV4-1 and TRBJ1-2; unclear D gene. The CDR3 consists of 16 residues. The V end lost 0 bases, the J end lost 1 base, and 12 bases lay between the germline ends. CDR1 is MGHRA, CDR2 YSYEKL, per germline. CDR3 coding DNA: TGCGCCAGCAGCCAAGATTTAGCCTGGGTTAACTATGGCTACACCTTC. As protein: CASSQDLAWVNYGYTF.

The V gene is TRBV13, the J gene TRBJ1-1, with D possibly TRBD1 on 5 matching bases. The CDR3 loop spans 17 amino acids. V lost 4 bases, J lost 3 bases, and 21 bases lay in between. Germline V CDR1 and CDR2: PRHDT, FYEKMQ (reference sequence). This CDR3 reads CASSSTYSRVFDTEAFF. CDR3 nucleotides: TGTGCCAGCAGCTCTACCTACTCCAGGGTCTTCGACACTGAAGCTTTCTTT.

This clone was recorded once. The chain links TRBV4-3 to TRBJ2-7; 9 bases map to TRBD1. The V gene's germline CDR1 is LGHNA and CDR2 YSLEER. This CDR3 region has 15 residues. After removal of 0 bases from V and 9 bases from J, the junction contained 9 bases not matched to a gene. CDR3 sequence reads: CASSQDLWDREPQYF. The CDR3 DNA is TGCGCCAGCAGCCAAGATTTATGGGACAGGGAGCCGCAGTACTTC.

This clone was seen a single time. The chain combines TRBV27 with TRBJ1-2; 11 positions agree with TRBD1. Germline loops: CDR1 MNHEY, CDR2 SMNVEV (reference sequence). This CDR3 has 17 residues. V was pared by 5 bases and J by 3 bases, with 11 bases of the junction left unmatched. The CDR3, as DNA: TGTGCCAGCAGTGAATATCAACCGGGACAGGGGGACTATGGCTACACCTTC. Protein: CASSEYQPGQGDYGYTF.

This chain connects TRBV9 to TRBJ2-1; D ambiguous. V was pared by 1 base and J by 7 bases, with 6 bases between. Germline V gene data show CDR1 as SGDLS and CDR2 as YYNGEE. The CDR3 runs to 12 residues. CDR3 sequence reads: CASSVLWNEQFF. The CDR3 DNA is TGTGCCAGCAGCGTATTATGGAATGAGCAGTTCTTC. Looking up the rest from reference TRBV9 and TRBJ2-1 gives the full variable domain: DSGVTQTPKHLITATGQRVTLRCSPRSGDLSVYWYQQSLDQGLQFLIQYYNGEERAKGNILERFSAQQFPDLHSELNLSSLELGDSALYFCASSVLWNEQFFGPGTRLTVL.

The chain uses TRBV30 and TRBJ1-2, with D possibly being TRBD1 (5 bases). V lost 7 bases, J lost 8 bases, and 17 bases lay in between. The CDR3 has 12 residues. Per germline, CDR1 GTSNPN and CDR2 SVGIG (reference sequence). CDR3 nucleotides: TGTGCCTCCCAGGACGAGGGGCAGGGCTACACCTTC. The encoded protein is CASQDEGQGYTF.

The chain joins TRBV7-9 to TRBJ2-5; D is uncertain. V was trimmed by 5 bases and J by 5 bases, leaving 9 bases between them. This CDR3 is built from 12 residues. Germline CDR1 and CDR2: SEHNR and FQNEAQ (reference sequence). The CDR3 protein is CASSVPFETQYF. The CDR3 DNA sequence: TGTGCCAGCAGCGTCCCCTTTGAGACCCAGTACTTC.

The J gene is TRBJ1-5, the V gene TRBV5-6; 11 bases align to TRBD1. Germline V lookup: CDR1 SGHDT, CDR2 YYEEEE. CDR3 length: 15 residues. V shed 0 bases, J shed 6 bases, and the junction held 2 bases outside the gene matches. DNA of the CDR3: TGTGCCAGCAGCTTGGGGGACAGGGGGAGTCAGCCCCAGCATTTT. It encodes CASSLGDRGSQPQHF.

J is TRBJ2-1 and V is TRBV11-3; D ambiguous. CDR1 and CDR2 from the germline V gene are SGHNT and YENEEA. The CDR3 is 13 amino acids. V was clipped by 5 bases and J by 5 bases, with 10 bases between them. The CDR3 region is CASSVQTNNEQFF. The CDR3 nucleotides are TGTGCCAGCAGCGTGCAAACGAACAATGAGCAGTTCTTC.